This TCR beta chain was identified during a study of regulatory T cells in long-lasting Graves disease (dated by TCRdb to the early 2020s). General notes on the study: In the newly diagnosed Graves' disease group, patients had been taking antithyroid drugs for less than 3 months. This study used TCR sequencing and RNA sequencing of peripheral blood to compare persistent Graves' disease patients against newly diagnosed Graves' disease patients. The study took place in China and was registered as a clinical trial. A total of about 33 samples underwent TCR sequencing, from 13 patients with persistent Graves' disease and approximately 20 patients with newly diagnosed Graves' disease. The study at large found these results: Only peripheral blood was studied, because thyroid tissue, the primary lesion, was inaccessible. The authors acknowledged the small sample size as a limitation that may reduce accuracy. Persistent Graves' disease patients showed lower TCR Shannon entropy and fewer highly expanded clones than newly diagnosed patients, suggesting clonal expansion. Sequencing and analysis were restricted to the TCR beta chain. Persistent patients shared more public clonotypes among themselves (2,741) than newly diagnosed patients did (about 900).

The library was produced with multiplex PCR. The instrument given in TCRdb is Illumina HiSeq 4000. iRepertoire HTBI primers and Arm-PCR amplification of CDR3 regions were used to construct TCR beta libraries. PCR products were gel purified before sequencing. In the original analysis: Across samples, 62 TRBV and approximately 15 TRBJ segments were identified and used for gene usage analysis of CDR3 amino acid clonotypes. COPE and FqMerger were used to merge filtered high-quality paired reads into contigs. Contigs were aligned with BLAST to IMGT TRBV, TRBD and TRBJ reference genes, and CDR3 was defined per IMGT. Any clonotype with a frequency above 0.1% was classified as a highly expanded clone. Shannon entropy served as the measure of repertoire diversity, while the Gini coefficient captured V-J evenness. A clonotype was considered public if more than one individual shared it. TCRdb trimmed public reads at Q25 via fastp, called clones via MiXCR and kept in-frame beta chains. Entries that share a CDR3 protein sequence are merged under the most common genes and DNA. TCRdb's processing, not the authors', yielded these V and J calls. The sample table shows some 600,000 distinct CDR3 sequences, and around 16% are seen once. The ten largest clonotypes hold more than 10% of the sample.

Per the publication, the time point label means: newly diagnosed GD, antithyroid drugs for less than 3 months. For both TCR sequencing and RNA sequencing, RNA was extracted from PBMCs using TRIzol. The diagnosis of Graves' disease followed American Thyroid Association guidelines. Patients for the study were recruited at an endocrinology department in Xi'an, China. Each patient gave about 8.1 milliliters of peripheral blood, collected in an EDTA anticoagulant tube. Ficoll Paque Plus density gradient separation was used to isolate PBMCs, and no further T cell sorting was performed. An Agilent 2100 Bioanalyzer and agarose gel were used to assess RNA quality, and a NanoDrop 2000 was used to measure RNA concentration. This clonotype was seen at least ten times. Its binding antigen is unknown. No much larger clone exists at a distance of one base, and base qualities are not known. This sample was shared with a second study, whose subject was T cells in Graves' hyperthyroidism and ophthalmopathy. The second study also describes: Stable Graves' hyperthyroidism was defined as the absence of progression to ophthalmopathy over 18 months of follow-up. Hyperthyroidism patients were newly diagnosed, with disease duration under 2 months, and aged 18 to 65 years. Patients with uncontrolled infections, other autoimmune diseases, pregnancy or lactation were excluded. Diagnoses relied on clinical symptoms, serum thyroxine and TRAb, thyroid ultrasound and orbital computed tomography. The first round of RT-PCR for the TCR CDR3 was performed with the HTBI primer set and the Qiagen OneStep RT-PCR kit. Most expanded thyroid clonotypes (frequency above 0.001) were also found in blood, which suggests that blood repertoires may mirror thyroid immune responses. In cross-validation, a model built on a 13 V-J signature told ophthalmopathy apart from stable hyperthyroidism with 85% to 90% sensitivity and 81% to 82% specificity, and in testing the same model reached 80%/75%. During validation, the model predicted progression to ophthalmopathy a median of about 6.3 months ahead of onset, with around 70% sensitivity and around 72% specificity. TCR V-J signatures able to tell the groups apart were searched for in a discovery cohort of 90 to 100 patients, of whom roughly 42 had Graves' ophthalmopathy and about 60 had stable Graves' hyperthyroidism. Prospective prediction of ophthalmopathy was tested in an independent validation cohort of approximately 19 hyperthyroidism patients and approximately 17 patients who later progressed to ophthalmopathy. The 100 discovery patients were divided at random into training and test sets in a 7:3 ratio. The study also compared thyroid tissue and blood T-cell repertoires from more than five Graves' hyperthyroidism patients. Following sampling, methimazole starting at 30 mg daily was given to hyperthyroidism patients, and high-dose intravenous methylprednisolone was given to ophthalmopathy patients. A second multiplex PCR round built the libraries, followed by size selection and purification. Paired-end sequencing of the libraries was performed with 100 bp reads on an Illumina HiSeq2000. Raw data were processed with SOAPnuke, discarding reads with adapters, uncalled bases, mean Phred below 15, or no exact constant-primer or identifier match. High-quality paired reads were merged with COPE v1.2.5, and unique nucleotide sequences were defined as clonotypes. Clonotypes were aligned to IMGT TRBV, TRBD and TRBJ reference segments using MiTCR v1.1. The analysis included only V-J combinations with a frequency above 0.0001, which together covered approximately 99% of the repertoires. The TCS score was defined as the ratio of F50 (clonal expansion) to E x V (chaos), calculated using BLOSUM62-based TCRdist between CDR3 peptides within each V-J. Welch's t-statistics and random forest reduced around 510 V-J features to around 14, which were used in a naive Bayes classifier (R e1071). Sample size was not statistically predetermined, and investigators were not blinded to group allocation. The paper reports TCR Vbeta CDR3 sequencing of some 140 peripheral blood samples: under 45 ophthalmopathy, 70 to 85 hyperthyroidism and approximately 17 progressor patients.

This sequence was found in a man aged 18 to 29 with Graves disease. Donor details come from another sample of the same person, matched by shared clones. The starting material was peripheral blood mononuclear cells (PBMCs), obtained at new diagnosis, from a patient treated with antithyroid drugs.

In nucleotides, the sequence is TGTGCCAGCAGCCCGGGGCGCTGGAGCTCCTACAATGAGCAGTTCTTC. Its coded protein is CASSPGRWSSYNEQFF. This chain joins TRBV7-3 to TRBJ2-1, with the D call perhaps TRBD1 or TRBD2, as 5 bases match in each case. The CDR3 sequence holds 16 residues, the cysteine and phenylalanine included. Only the CDR3 DNA stays, 48 bases, in frame from base 1. CDR1 and CDR2 (SGHTA, FQGTGA) derive from the germline V gene. At the junction V is shortened by 5 bases and J by 0 bases, with 14 bases in between.